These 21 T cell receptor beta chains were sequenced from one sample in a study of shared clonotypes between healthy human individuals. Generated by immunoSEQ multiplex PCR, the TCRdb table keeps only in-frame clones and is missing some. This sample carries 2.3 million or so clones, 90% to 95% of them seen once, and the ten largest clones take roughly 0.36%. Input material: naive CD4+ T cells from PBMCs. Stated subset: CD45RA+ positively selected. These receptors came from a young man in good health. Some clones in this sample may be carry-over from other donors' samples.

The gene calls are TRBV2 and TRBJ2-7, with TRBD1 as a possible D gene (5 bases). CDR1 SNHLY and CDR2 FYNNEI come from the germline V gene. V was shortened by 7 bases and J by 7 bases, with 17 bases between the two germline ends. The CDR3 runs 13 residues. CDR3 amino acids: CASKDTTSWEQYF. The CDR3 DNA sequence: TGTGCCAGCAAGGACACTACCTCTTGGGAGCAGTACTTC. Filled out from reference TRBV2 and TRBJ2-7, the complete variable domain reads EPEVTQTPSHQVTQMGQEVILRCVPISNHLYFYWYRQILGQKVEFLVSFYNNEISEKSEIFDDQFSVERPDGSNFTLKIRSTKLEDSAMYFCASKDTTSWEQYFGPGTRLTVT.

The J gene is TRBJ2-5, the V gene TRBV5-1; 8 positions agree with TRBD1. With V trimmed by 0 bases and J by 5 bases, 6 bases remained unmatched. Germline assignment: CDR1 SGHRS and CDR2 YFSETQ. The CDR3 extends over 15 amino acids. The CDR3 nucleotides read TGCGCCAGCAGCTTGGGTAGTCCAGGGGGCGAGACCCAGTACTTC. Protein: CASSLGSPGGETQYF.

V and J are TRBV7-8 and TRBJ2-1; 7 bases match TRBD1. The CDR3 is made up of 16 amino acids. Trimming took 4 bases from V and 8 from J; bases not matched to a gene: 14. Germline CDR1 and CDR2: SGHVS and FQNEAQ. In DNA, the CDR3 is TGTGCCAGCAGCTGGCGTTCGACAGGGAACACCGATGAGCAGTTCTTC. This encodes CASSWRSTGNTDEQFF.

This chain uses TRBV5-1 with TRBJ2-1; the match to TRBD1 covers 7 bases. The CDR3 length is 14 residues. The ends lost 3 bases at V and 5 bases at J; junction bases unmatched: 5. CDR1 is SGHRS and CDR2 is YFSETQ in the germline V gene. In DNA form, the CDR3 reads TGCGCCAGCAGCTGGGGGACAGAAGACAATGAGCAGTTCTTC. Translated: CASSWGTEDNEQFF.

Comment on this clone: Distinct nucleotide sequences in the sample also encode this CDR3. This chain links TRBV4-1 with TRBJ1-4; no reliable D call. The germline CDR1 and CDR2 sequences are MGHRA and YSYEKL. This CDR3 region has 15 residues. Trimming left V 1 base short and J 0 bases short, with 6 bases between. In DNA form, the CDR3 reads TGCGCCAGCAGCCAAGGTAGAGCAACTAATGAAAAACTGTTTTTT. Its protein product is CASSQGRATNEKLFF.

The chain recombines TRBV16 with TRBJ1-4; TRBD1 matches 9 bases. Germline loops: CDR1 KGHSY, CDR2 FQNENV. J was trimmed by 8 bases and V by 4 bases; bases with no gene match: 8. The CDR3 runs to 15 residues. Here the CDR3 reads CASSPEDRGNEKLFF. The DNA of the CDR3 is TGTGCCAGCAGCCCCGAGGACAGGGGAAACGAAAAACTGTTTTTT. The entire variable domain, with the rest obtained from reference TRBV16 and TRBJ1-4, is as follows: GEEVAQTPKHLVRGEGQKAKLYCAPIKGHSYVFWYQQVLKNEFKFLISFQNENVFDETGMPKERFSAKCLPNSPCSLEIQATKLEDSAVYFCASSPEDRGNEKLFFGSGTQLSVL.

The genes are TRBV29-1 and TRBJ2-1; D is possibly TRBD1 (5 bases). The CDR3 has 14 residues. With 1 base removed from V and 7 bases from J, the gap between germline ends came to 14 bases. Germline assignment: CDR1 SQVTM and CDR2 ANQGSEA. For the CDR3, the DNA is TGCAGCGTTGAAGGGACATACGTGGATAATGAGCAGTTCTTC. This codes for CSVEGTYVDNEQFF.

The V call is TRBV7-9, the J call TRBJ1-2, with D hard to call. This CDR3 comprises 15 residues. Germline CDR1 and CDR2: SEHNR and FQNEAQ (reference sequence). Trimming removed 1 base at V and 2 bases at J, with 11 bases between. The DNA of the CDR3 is TGTGCCAGCAGCTTAGAAATCTCAGTAAACTATGGCTACACCTTC. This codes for CASSLEISVNYGYTF.

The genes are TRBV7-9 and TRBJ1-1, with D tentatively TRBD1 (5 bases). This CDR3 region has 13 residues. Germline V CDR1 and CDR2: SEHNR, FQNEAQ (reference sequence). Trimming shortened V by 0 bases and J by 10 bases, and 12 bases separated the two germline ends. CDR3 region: CASSLAGGGVAFF. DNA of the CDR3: TGTGCCAGCAGCTTAGCGGGGGGAGGGGTAGCTTTCTTT.

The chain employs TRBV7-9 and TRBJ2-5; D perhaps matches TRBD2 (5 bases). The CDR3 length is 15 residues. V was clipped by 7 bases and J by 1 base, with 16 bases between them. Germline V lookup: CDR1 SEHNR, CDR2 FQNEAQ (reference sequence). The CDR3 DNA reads TGTGCCAGCATGAGGAGACTAACAAGCCAAGAGACCCAGTACTTC. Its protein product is CASMRRLTSQETQYF.

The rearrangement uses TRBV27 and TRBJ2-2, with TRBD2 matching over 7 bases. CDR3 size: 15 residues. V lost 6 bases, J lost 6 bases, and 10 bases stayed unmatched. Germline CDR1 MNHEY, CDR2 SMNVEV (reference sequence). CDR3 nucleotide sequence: TGTGCCAGCAGGAGACTAGCTCAGTCCGCCGGGGAGCTGTTTTTT. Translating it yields CASRRLAQSAGELFF.

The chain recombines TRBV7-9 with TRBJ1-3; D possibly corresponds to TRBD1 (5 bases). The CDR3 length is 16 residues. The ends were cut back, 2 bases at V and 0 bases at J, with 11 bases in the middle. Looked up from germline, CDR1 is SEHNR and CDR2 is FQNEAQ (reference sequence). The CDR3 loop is CASSLMGENSGNTIYF. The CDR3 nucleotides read TGTGCCAGCAGCTTAATGGGGGAAAACTCTGGAAACACCATATATTTT.

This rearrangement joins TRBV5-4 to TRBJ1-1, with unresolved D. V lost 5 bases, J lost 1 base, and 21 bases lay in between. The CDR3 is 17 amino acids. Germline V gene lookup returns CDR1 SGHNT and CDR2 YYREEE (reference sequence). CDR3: CASRIGEDVAPNTEAFF. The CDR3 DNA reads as TGTGCCAGCAGGATTGGGGAGGACGTCGCCCCGAACACTGAAGCTTTCTTT.

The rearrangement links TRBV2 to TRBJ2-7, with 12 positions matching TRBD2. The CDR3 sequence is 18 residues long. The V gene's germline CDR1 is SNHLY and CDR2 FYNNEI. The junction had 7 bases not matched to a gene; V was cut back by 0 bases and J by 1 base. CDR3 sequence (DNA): TGTGCCAGCAGTGAAGCGTGGCTAGCGGGAGGGGTTTCCTACGAGCAGTACTTC. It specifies CASSEAWLAGGVSYEQYF.

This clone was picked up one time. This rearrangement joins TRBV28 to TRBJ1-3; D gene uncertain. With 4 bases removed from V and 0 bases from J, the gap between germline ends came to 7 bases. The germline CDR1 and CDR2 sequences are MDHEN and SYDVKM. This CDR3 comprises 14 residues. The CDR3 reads CASSSLISGNTIYF. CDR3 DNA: TGTGCCAGCAGTTCCCTCATCTCTGGAAACACCATATATTTT.

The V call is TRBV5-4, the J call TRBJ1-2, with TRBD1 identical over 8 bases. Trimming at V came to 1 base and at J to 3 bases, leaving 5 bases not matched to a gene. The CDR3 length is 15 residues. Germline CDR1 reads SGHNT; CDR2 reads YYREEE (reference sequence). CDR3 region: CASSLRTGLHYGYTF. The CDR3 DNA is TGTGCCAGCAGCTTGAGGACAGGGCTCCACTATGGCTACACCTTC.

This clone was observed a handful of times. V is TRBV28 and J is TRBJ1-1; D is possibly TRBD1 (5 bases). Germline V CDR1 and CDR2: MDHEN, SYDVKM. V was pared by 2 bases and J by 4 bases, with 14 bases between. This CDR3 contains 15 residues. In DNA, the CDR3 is TGTGCCAGCAGTTTACGTCCGAAAGGGGCCACTGAAGCTTTCTTT. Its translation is CASSLRPKGATEAFF.

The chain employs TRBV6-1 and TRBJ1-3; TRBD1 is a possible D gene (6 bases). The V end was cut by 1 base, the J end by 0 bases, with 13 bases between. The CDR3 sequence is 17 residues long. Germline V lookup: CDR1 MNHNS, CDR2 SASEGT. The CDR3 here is CASSEEGGLFSGNTIYF. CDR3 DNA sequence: TGTGCCAGCAGTGAAGAGGGGGGACTTTTCTCTGGAAACACCATATATTTT.

The CDR3 coding sequence is TGTGCCAGCAGCTTTGGGGATCGCCCAGATACGCAGTATTTT. Its translation: CASSFGDRPDTQYF. The chain has TRBV7-9 and TRBJ2-3; no clear D. The CDR3 runs to 14 residues. The V gene's germline CDR1 is SEHNR and CDR2 FQNEAQ (reference sequence). V was pared by 3 bases and J by 4 bases, with 11 bases between.

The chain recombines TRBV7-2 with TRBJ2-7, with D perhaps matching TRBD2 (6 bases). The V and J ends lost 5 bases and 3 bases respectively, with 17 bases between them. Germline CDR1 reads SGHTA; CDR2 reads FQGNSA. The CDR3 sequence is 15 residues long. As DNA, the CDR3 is TGTGCCAGCAGCCCAACTCGGGACTTTTTCTACGAGCAGTACTTC. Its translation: CASSPTRDFFYEQYF.

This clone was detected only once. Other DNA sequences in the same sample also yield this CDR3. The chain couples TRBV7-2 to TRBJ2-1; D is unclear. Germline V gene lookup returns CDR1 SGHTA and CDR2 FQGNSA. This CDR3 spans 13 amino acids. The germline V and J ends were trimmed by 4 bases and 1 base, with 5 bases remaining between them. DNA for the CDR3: TGTGCCAGCAGCTGGTCGTCCTACAATGAGCAGTTCTTC. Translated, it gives CASSWSSYNEQFF.